This entry describes one T cell receptor beta chain. These data originate in a study of Graves' ophthalmopathy and Graves' hyperthyroidism. The V and J ends lost 6 bases and 8 bases respectively, with 16 bases between them. The CDR3 length is 13 residues. RNA transcripts provided the template for amplifying TCR beta CDR3 regions. First-round RT-PCR employed HTBI primers, with a second-round multiplex PCR after it. Via MiXCR, TCRdb re-called the multiplex PCR reads, giving one row per CDR3 protein. This sample has some 520,000 distinct CDR3 sequences; under 15% occur once, and the top ten carry over 8%.

The chain links TRBV12-3 or TRBV12-4 to TRBJ1-2; D unresolved. The specimen was blood. This receptor was obtained from a woman aged 30 to 39 with Graves' ophthalmopathy. Written as DNA, the CDR3 is TGTGCCAGCAGCCCCTCGGGAGGACTGGGCTACACCTTC. This sequence encodes CASSPSGGLGYTF.